The sequence of this T cell receptor beta chain was determined in a study of cytotoxic CD8 clonotypes in ibrutinib-treated CLL. Study overall: Responses: 24 partial, 2 complete; after median roughly 68 months, around 14 stayed remitted, around 12 progressed. After treatment lasting a median roughly 12 months, range 6 to 36, response samples were collected. The samples contained roughly 240,000 productive templates on average. They also contained an average of about 91,000 productive rearrangements.

CDR3 length: 13 amino acids. Germline V gene lookup returns CDR1 SEHNR and CDR2 FQNEAQ (reference sequence). The ends were cut back, 11 bases at V and 0 bases at J, with 11 bases in the middle. Libraries were prepared by immunoSEQ multiplex PCR; TCRdb keeps only in-frame clonotypes and omits some of them. The sample includes 200,000 to 250,000 clones, about four fifths seen only once; the top ten take approximately 10%. The chain recombines TRBV7-9 with TRBJ2-1; TRBD2 is a possible D gene (6 bases). This receptor was identified in a human donor with chronic lymphocytic leukemia. Sequenced here: PBMCs, sampled after 12 months of ibrutinib treatment. As DNA, the CDR3 is TGTGCCGCGGGGCGGTTCTCCTACAATGAGCAGTTCTTC. Its protein is CAAGRFSYNEQFF.